These T cell receptor beta chains were read from a single sample in a study of cytomegalovirus exposure and HLA in healthy donors. Repertoires were generated with immunoSEQ multiplex PCR, while TCRdb's copy carries only in-frame clones and drops some. The sample lists around 120,000 clones, 81% occurring once. The source material was PBMCs. These receptors originate from a man between 18 and 35 years old in good health and CMV-seronegative. CDR3s leave out the opening cysteine and the closing phenylalanine or tryptophan. The size field is filled for only some rows; it gives once, few, many or a size class.

v_gene,abundance,CDR3aa
TRBV6-1,once,ASSGEYEQY
TRBV6-6,NA,ASSDETGVSPLH
TRBV25-1,NA,ASSDTGPHTGELF
TRBV6-5,few,ASRPGQAINEKLF
TRBV27,NA,ASSFQGQDYGYT
TRBV10-1,NA,ASSEIGGSEAF
TRBV15,NA,ATSADLANSPLH
TRBV18,NA,ASSPTTGASQPQH
TRBV10-3,NA,AISVIAGEITDTQY
TRBV6-5,NA,ASSFRGNSPNEKLF
TRBV30,NA,ARREAGSPLH
TRBV25-1,NA,ASARGAPYEQY
TRBV5-4,NA,ASSPGQDPYEQY
TRBV27,NA,ASSTTGYTEAF
TRBV19,NA,ASRGGVAF
TRBV7-9,NA,ASSLVNGGTGYT
TRBV9,NA,ASNGLAGKVGYNEQF
TRBV29-1,NA,SVEPFTGVGEKLF
TRBV29-1,NA,SVDYRVYNEQF
TRBV6-5,NA,ASGGSGNTIY
TRBV14,NA,ASSQGPRELF
TRBV27,NA,ASSFGAWSTEAF
TRBV10-3,NA,AIDGQGSPGELF
TRBV14,once,ASSQKMGLRQNEQF
TRBV5-1,NA,ASSLVGARTEAF
TRBV10-1,NA,ASSGDSPGNEQF
TRBV10-1,NA,ASSESNRAGEITDTQY
TRBV6-5,few,ASSYSPSGSSYEQY
TRBV6-5,few,ASSYTSGAVGNTIY
TRBV7-7,NA,ASSFLGQGAWTGELF
TRBV4-1,NA,ASSLRGYGYT
TRBV7-7,NA,ASSPGTIPYEQY
TRBV7-6,NA,ASSLIPGGTETQY
TRBV6-6,few,ASSYLEDYGYT
TRBV5-1,NA,ASSLEADSHSGNTIY
TRBV19,NA,ASSTSGWDRGAQTAF
TRBV6-5,NA,ASSVTGTDSYEQY
TRBV7-8,NA,ASSLGNTIY
TRBV7-9,NA,ASSLRSTNEKLF
TRBV2,once,ASSEHQNSEAF
TRBV9,NA,ASSGGQGVSRPGANYGYT
TRBV7-6,NA,ASSLTSGGGRWVLV
TRBV30,NA,AWGTDNTEAF
TRBV5-1,NA,ASSFGQTQETQY
TRBV23-1,NA,ASSQFGGYECPETQY
TRBV5-1,once,ASSFSDSRLIYEQY
TRBV19,NA,ASSIQSGQGPNEQY
TRBV30,NA,AWSEGALNQPQH
TRBV19,NA,ASSIDTSIDGLYSYEQY